These T cell receptor beta chains were read from a single sample in a study of T cells in Graves' hyperthyroidism and ophthalmopathy. One entry per CDR3 protein results from TCRdb running MiXCR on the multiplex PCR reads. The top ten hold around 7% of the sample, which has nearly 600,000 distinct CDR3 sequences, 14% seen once. Sequenced material: blood. These TCRs come from a woman under 30 with Graves' ophthalmopathy. CDR3s include the opening cysteine and the closing phenylalanine or tryptophan. A D gene is named only where the DNA matches it firmly. Clone size appears in some rows only: once, few, many, or a class for an expanded clone.

CDR3,DNA,D,J,size,V
CASSLVLVTATQYF,TGTGCCAGCAGTTTAGTCTTAGTGACAGCGACTCAGTACTTC,NA,TRBJ2-5,many,TRBV28
CSAKRDETYEQYF,TGCAGTGCTAAAAGGGACGAAACCTACGAGCAGTACTTC,NA,TRBJ2-7,few,TRBV20-1
CASSAVAGGAYEQYF,TGTGCCAGCAGTGCTGTGGCGGGAGGAGCCTACGAGCAGTACTTC,TRBD2,TRBJ2-7,many,TRBV6-1
CASRVRRGEDTQYF,TGTGCCAGCAGAGTCCGGCGCGGGGAAGATACGCAGTATTTT,NA,TRBJ2-3,NA,TRBV7-9
CAISGPILGDTEAFF,TGTGCCATCAGTGGCCCCATACTAGGGGACACTGAAGCTTTCTTT,NA,TRBJ1-1,few,TRBV10-3
CASSGRRNTGELFF,TGTGCCAGCAGCGGACGCCGCAACACCGGGGAGCTGTTTTTT,NA,TRBJ2-2,many,TRBV6-1
CASSRDPVGGYTF,TGTGCCAGCAGTCGGGATCCAGTTGGGGGCTACACCTTC,NA,TRBJ1-2,NA,TRBV6-1
CASSLVEANLNADTQYF,TGTGCCAGCAGTTTAGTCGAAGCAAACTTAAACGCAGATACGCAGTATTTT,NA,TRBJ2-3,many,TRBV28
CASSLRLQGVGTQYF,TGTGCCAGCAGCTTGAGGTTACAGGGAGTGGGTACGCAGTATTTT,NA,TRBJ2-3,NA,TRBV5-8
CASSGVTDGQPKAFF,TGTGCCAGCAGTGGAGTAACTGACGGGCAGCCCAAAGCTTTCTTT,NA,TRBJ1-1,NA,TRBV6-1
CASSRRDGFAEAFF,TGTGCCAGCAGCCGAAGGGACGGCTTCGCTGAAGCTTTCTTT,NA,TRBJ1-1,many,TRBV7-9
CASSLQRGNEQFF,TGTGCCAGCAGCCTCCAGCGGGGGAATGAGCAGTTCTTC,TRBD2,TRBJ2-1,many,TRBV7-2
CASSQEWVDIRLAAVDNEQFF,TGTGCCAGCAGCCAAGAGTGGGTGGACATCCGACTAGCCGCCGTGGACAATGAGCAGTTCTTC,TRBD2,TRBJ2-1,NA,TRBV7-2
CASSLGGTSGTNEQFF,TGTGCCAGCAGCTTAGGTGGGACTAGCGGAACCAATGAGCAGTTCTTC,TRBD2,TRBJ2-1,many,TRBV7-3
CASSLYLDRDTQYF,TGTGCCAGCAGCCTATATCTGGACAGAGATACGCAGTATTTT,NA,TRBJ2-3,NA,TRBV7-2
CSANRDRGLYEQYF,TGCAGTGCTAACCGGGACAGGGGGCTCTACGAGCAGTACTTC,TRBD1,TRBJ2-7,few,TRBV20-1
CASSVDDRGRETGNTIYF,TGTGCCAGCAGCGTAGATGACAGGGGGCGGGAAACTGGAAACACCATATATTTT,TRBD1,TRBJ1-3,few,TRBV9
CASSVAPGDRQPQHF,TGTGCCAGCAGTGTTGCTCCAGGGGATCGTCAGCCCCAGCATTTT,NA,TRBJ1-5,NA,TRBV9
CASSADSGTRTADTQYF,TGTGCCAGCAGTGCGGACAGCGGGACCCGGACCGCAGATACGCAGTATTTT,NA,TRBJ2-3,many,TRBV6-1
CASSVGGQGGDSNQPQHF,TGTGCCAGCAGCGTAGGGGGTCAGGGAGGGGACAGCAATCAGCCCCAGCATTTT,NA,TRBJ1-5,NA,TRBV9
CASQGTGGDYTF,TGTGCCTCACAAGGGACAGGGGGCGACTACACCTTC,TRBD1,TRBJ1-2,few,TRBV10-3
CATSGALNPGQGSHTDTQYF,TGTGCCACCAGTGGGGCCCTTAACCCGGGACAGGGGTCTCACACAGATACGCAGTATTTT,TRBD1,TRBJ2-3,many,TRBV24-1
CSVESDGPVELFF,TGCAGCGTTGAAAGTGACGGGCCCGTGGAGCTGTTTTTT,NA,TRBJ2-2,NA,TRBV29-1
CASSPVLTTNEKLFF,TGCGCCAGCAGCCCAGTTCTCACAACTAATGAAAAACTGTTTTTT,NA,TRBJ1-4,many,TRBV4-1
CASSLGTLDTQYF,TGTGCCAGCAGCTTAGGGACCCTGGATACGCAGTATTTT,NA,TRBJ2-3,NA,TRBV7-9